The present entry profiles one T cell receptor (beta chain) with its context. No antigen is known for it. CDR3 length: 17 residues. Per the germline V gene, CDR1 is WSHSY and CDR2 is SAAADI. Trimming stripped 10 bases from V and 0 bases from J, with 19 bases between. The data are from a study of T cell responses to AZD1222 COVID-19 vaccine. Study-level results: Recipients of two AZD1222 doses showed rising Spike-specific TCR breadth and depth.

Only in-frame clones appear in the TCRdb table, and some are missing; sequencing was by immunoSEQ multiplex PCR. The table has 140,000 to 150,000 clones, roughly 88% seen once. This chain joins TRBV10-2 and TRBJ1-6; perhaps TRBD1 as D (5 bases). The material sequenced was peripheral blood, taken on day 0 of AZD1222 vaccination. This sequence originates from an adult in good health. CDR3 in DNA: TGCGCCATCGCCATGGGGGGAACGAGCTCCTATAATTCACCCCTCCACTTT. It encodes CAIAMGGTSSYNSPLHF.